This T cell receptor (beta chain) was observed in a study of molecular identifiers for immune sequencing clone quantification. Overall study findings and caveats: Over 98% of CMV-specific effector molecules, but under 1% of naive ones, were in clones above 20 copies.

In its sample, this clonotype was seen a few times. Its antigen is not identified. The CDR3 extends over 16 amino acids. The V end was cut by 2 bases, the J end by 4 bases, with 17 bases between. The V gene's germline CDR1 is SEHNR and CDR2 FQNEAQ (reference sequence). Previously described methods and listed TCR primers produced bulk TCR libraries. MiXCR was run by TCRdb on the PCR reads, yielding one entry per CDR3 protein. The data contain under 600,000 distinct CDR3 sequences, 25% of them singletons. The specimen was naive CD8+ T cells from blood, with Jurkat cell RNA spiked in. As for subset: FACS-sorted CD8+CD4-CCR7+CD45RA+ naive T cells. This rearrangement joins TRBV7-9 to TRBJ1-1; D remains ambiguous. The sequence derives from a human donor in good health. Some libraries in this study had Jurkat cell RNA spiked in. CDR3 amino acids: CASSLSLTSLGTEAFF. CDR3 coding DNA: TGTGCCAGCAGCTTATCTCTGACTTCCCTTGGCACTGAAGCTTTCTTT.